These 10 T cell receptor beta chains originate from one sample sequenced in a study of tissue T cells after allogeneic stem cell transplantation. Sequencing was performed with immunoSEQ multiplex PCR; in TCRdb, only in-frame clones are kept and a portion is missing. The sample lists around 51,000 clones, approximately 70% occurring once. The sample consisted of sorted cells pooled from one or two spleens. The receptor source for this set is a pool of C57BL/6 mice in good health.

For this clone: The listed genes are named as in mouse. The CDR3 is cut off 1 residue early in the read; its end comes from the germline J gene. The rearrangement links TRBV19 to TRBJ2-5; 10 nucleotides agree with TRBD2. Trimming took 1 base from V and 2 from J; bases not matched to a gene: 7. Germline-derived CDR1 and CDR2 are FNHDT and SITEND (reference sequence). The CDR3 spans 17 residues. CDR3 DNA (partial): TGTGCCAGCAGTATAAGCCTGGGGGGGCGCGGCCAAGACACCCAGTAC. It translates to CASSISLGGRGQDTQY. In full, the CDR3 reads CASSISLGGRGQDTQYF.

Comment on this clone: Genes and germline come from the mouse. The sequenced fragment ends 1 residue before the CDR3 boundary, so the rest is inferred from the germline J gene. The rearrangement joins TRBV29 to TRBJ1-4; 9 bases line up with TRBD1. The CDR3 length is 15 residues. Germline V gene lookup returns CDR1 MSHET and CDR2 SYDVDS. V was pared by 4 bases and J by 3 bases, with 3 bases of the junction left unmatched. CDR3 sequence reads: CASSSGTGTNERLFF. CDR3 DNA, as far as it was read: TGTGCTAGCAGTTCCGGGACAGGGACCAACGAAAGATTATTT.

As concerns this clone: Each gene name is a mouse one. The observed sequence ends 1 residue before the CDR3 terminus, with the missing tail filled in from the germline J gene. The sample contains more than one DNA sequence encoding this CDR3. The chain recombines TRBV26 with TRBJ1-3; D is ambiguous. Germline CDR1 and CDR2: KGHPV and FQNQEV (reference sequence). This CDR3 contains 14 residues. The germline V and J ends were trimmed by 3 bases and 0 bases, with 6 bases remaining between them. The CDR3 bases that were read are TGTGCCAGCAGTCTCGGCAATTCTGGAAATACGCTCTAT. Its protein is CASSLGNSGNTLY. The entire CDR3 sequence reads CASSLGNSGNTLYF.

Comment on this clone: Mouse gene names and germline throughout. The CDR3 bases that were read are TGTGCCAGCACCGGGGGGGGGCGCGGTCAAAACACCTTGTAC. Residues: CASTGGGRGQNTLY. The whole CDR3 region reads CASTGGGRGQNTLYF. The chain links TRBV19 to TRBJ2-4, with 8 positions matching TRBD2. The read terminates 1 residue ahead of where the CDR3 ends, so the germline J gene completes it. V gave up 6 bases and J gave up 1 base; unmatched junction bases: 7. The length of the CDR3 is 15 residues. CDR1 is FNHDT and CDR2 is SITEND in the germline V gene (reference sequence).

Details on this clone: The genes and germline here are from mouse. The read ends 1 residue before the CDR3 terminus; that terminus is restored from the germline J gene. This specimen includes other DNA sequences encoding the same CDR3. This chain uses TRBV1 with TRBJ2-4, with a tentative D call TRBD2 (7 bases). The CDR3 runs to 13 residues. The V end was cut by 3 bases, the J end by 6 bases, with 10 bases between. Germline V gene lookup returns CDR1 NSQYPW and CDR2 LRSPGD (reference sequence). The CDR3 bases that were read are TGCACCTGCAGTGCGGGGGGCGGTAACACCTTGTAC. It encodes CTCSAGGGNTLY. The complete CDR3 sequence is CTCSAGGGNTLYF.

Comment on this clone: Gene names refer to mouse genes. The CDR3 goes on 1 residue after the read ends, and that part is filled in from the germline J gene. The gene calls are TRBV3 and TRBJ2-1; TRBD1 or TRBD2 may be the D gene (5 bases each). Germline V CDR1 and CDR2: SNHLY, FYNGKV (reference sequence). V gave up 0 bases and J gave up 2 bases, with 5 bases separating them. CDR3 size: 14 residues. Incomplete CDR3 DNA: TGTGCCAGCAGCTTAGCGGGGCACTATGCTGAGCAGTTC. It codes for CASSLAGHYAEQF. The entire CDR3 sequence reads CASSLAGHYAEQFF.

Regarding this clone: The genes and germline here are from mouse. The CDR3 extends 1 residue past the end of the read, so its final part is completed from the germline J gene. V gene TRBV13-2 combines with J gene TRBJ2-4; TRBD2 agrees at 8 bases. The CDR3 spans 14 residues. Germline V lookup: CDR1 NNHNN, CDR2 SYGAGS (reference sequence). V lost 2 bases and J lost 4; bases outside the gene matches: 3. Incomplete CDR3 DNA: TGTGCCAGCGGTGAGGCGACTGGGGAAAACACCTTGTAC. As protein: CASGEATGENTLY. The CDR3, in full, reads CASGEATGENTLYF.

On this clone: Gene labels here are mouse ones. The CDR3 spells CASSGGDTPYEQYF. CDR3 DNA, as far as it was read: TGTGCCAGCAGTGGCGGGGACACCCCCTATGAACAGTAC. This chain links TRBV13-3 with TRBJ2-7; tentatively, D is TRBD1 (6 bases). The read falls 1 residue short of the CDR3 end, and the missing part is taken from the germline J gene. Deletions cut 3 bases from V and 2 bases from J, with 12 bases between. The length of the CDR3 is 14 residues. From germline, CDR1 is NNHDY and CDR2 SYVADS.

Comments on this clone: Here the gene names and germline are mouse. The CDR3 DNA, read in part, is TGTGCCAGCAGTCCCTACACCGGGCAGCTCTAC. This sequence encodes CASSPYTGQLY. The complete CDR3 sequence is CASSPYTGQLYF. V is TRBV13-3 and J is TRBJ2-2; D is undetermined. The DNA ends 1 residue before the CDR3 does, and the rest of the CDR3 is filled in from the germline J gene. The CDR3 has 12 residues. V lost 4 bases and J 3 bases, leaving 4 bases between the germline ends. Germline V CDR1 and CDR2: NNHDY, SYVADS. Using reference TRBV13-3 and TRBJ2-2 for the parts outside the CDR3, the full variable domain is EAAVTQSPRSKVAVTGGKVTLSCHQTNNHDYMYWYRQDTGHGLRLIHYSYVADSTEKGDIPDGYKASRPSQENFSLILELASLSQTAVYFCASSPYTGQLYFGEGSKLTVL.

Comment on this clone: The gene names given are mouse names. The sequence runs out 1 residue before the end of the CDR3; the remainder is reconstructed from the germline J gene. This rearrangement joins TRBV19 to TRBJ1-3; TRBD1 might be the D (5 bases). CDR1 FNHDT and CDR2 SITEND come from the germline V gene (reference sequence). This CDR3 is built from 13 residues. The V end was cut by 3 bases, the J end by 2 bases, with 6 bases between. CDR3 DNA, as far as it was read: TGTGCCAGCAGTAGGGGACCTGGAAATACGCTCTAT. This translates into CASSRGPGNTLY. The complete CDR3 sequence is CASSRGPGNTLYF.